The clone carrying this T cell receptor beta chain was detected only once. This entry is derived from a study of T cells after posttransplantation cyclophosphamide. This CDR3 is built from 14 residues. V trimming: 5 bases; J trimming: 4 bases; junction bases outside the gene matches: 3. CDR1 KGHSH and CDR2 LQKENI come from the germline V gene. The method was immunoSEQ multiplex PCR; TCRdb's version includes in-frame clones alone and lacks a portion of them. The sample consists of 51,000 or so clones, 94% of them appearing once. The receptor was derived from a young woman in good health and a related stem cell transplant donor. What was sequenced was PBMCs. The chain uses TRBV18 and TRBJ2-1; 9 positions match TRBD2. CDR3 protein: CASSVSGSYNEQFF. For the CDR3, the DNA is TGTGCCAGCTCAGTTAGCGGGAGTTACAATGAGCAGTTCTTC.